Following are 13 T cell receptor beta chains from one sample sequenced in a study of blood T cell repertoires in COVID-19. Repertoires were generated with immunoSEQ multiplex PCR, while TCRdb's copy carries only in-frame clones and drops some. The sample has about 250,000 clones, nearly 90% seen once. Sequences were obtained from peripheral blood. Receptor source: a man younger than 30 with active or convalescent COVID-19.

The rearrangement links TRBV7-2 to TRBJ2-1; 8 bases agree with TRBD2. The CDR3 covers 15 residues. The V and J ends lost 5 bases and 4 bases, in that order; junction bases with no gene match: 7. CDR1 is SGHTA, CDR2 FQGNSA, per germline. As DNA, the CDR3 is TGTGCCAGCAGCGCGCCGGGACTAGGGTACAATGAGCAGTTCTTC. Its protein product is CASSAPGLGYNEQFF. Full variable domain (remainder filled in from reference TRBV7-2 and TRBJ2-1): GAGVSQSPSNKVTEKGKDVELRCDPISGHTALYWYRQSLGQGLEFLIYFQGNSAPDKSGLPSDRFSAERTGGSVSTLTIQRTQQEDSAVYLCASSAPGLGYNEQFFGPGTRLTVL.

This chain uses TRBV5-4 with TRBJ2-7; D might be TRBD1 (5 bases). CDR1 is SGHNT, CDR2 YYREEE, per germline (reference sequence). The CDR3 consists of 14 residues. Trimming took 2 bases from V and 0 from J, leaving 9 bases between them. The CDR3 sequence: CASSLDRSSYEQYF. Here the CDR3 DNA reads TGTGCCAGCAGCTTAGACAGAAGCTCCTACGAGCAGTACTTC.

This clone was picked up a small number of times. The V gene is TRBV18, the J gene TRBJ1-5; D not resolved. This CDR3 comprises 13 residues. The germline V and J ends were trimmed by 2 bases and 6 bases, with 8 bases remaining between them. Germline V lookup: CDR1 KGHSH, CDR2 LQKENI. CDR3 nucleotides: TGTGCCAGCTCACCAGGGTACAGTCAGCCCCAGCATTTT. Its translation: CASSPGYSQPQHF. Full variable domain (remainder filled in from reference TRBV18 and TRBJ1-5): NAGVMQNPRHLVRRRGQEARLRCSPMKGHSHVYWYRQLPEEGLKFMVYLQKENIIDESGMPKERFSAEFPKEGPSILRIQQVVRGDSAAYFCASSPGYSQPQHFGDGTRLSIL.

V is TRBV7-9 and J is TRBJ1-1; possibly TRBD1 for D (6 bases). This CDR3 contains 13 residues. The germline V gene encodes CDR1 SEHNR and CDR2 FQNEAQ (reference sequence). V lost 4 bases, J lost 7 bases, and 13 bases lay in between. The CDR3 nucleotides read TGTGCCAGCAGCTGGGGCGGGGGCAATGAAGCTTTCTTT. Protein sequence: CASSWGGGNEAFF.

This clone was seen ten or more times. V and J are TRBV20-1 and TRBJ2-1; D unclear. The CDR3 runs to 10 residues. The V end was cut by 5 bases, the J end by 7 bases, with 6 bases between. The germline gives CDR1 DFQATT, CDR2 SNEGSKA (reference sequence). The CDR3 bases are TGCAGTGCTTCTAGTAATGAGCAGTTCTTC. Its translation is CSASSNEQFF.

The chain is built from TRBV27 and TRBJ2-5; tentatively, D is TRBD1 (5 bases). Trimming removed 2 bases at V and 4 bases at J, with 5 bases between. The CDR3 spans 12 residues. Germline V gives CDR1 MNHEY, CDR2 SMNVEV (reference sequence). The CDR3 region has the DNA TGTGCCAGCAGTTTAAGGGGAGAGACCCAGTACTTC. Protein: CASSLRGETQYF.

This clone was recorded once. CDR3 region: CATLRGGSGNTIYF. As DNA, the CDR3 is TGTGCCACCCTAAGGGGGGGATCCGGAAACACCATATATTTT. The chain uses TRBV6-5 and TRBJ1-3; D is perhaps TRBD1 (6 bases). V lost 10 bases and J lost 4, with 17 bases in between. The CDR3 has 14 amino acids. Looked up from germline, CDR1 is MNHEY and CDR2 is SVGAGI.

A few counts support this clone. The chain joins TRBV27 to TRBJ1-1; no reliable D call. V gave up 3 bases and J gave up 4 bases, with 12 bases separating them. Germline V lookup: CDR1 MNHEY, CDR2 SMNVEV (reference sequence). This CDR3 contains 14 residues. CDR3 bases: TGTGCCAGCAGTTTCGGGAGGCAGTTCACTGAAGCTTTCTTT. It specifies CASSFGRQFTEAFF.

The V call is TRBV5-6, the J call TRBJ1-1; a weak D match, TRBD1 (5 bases). V lost 0 bases and J 0 bases, leaving 9 bases between the germline ends. Per germline, CDR1 SGHDT and CDR2 YYEEEE. The CDR3 length is 15 residues. CDR3 sequence (DNA): TGTGCCAGCAGCTTGGGACAGTTCATGAACACTGAAGCTTTCTTT. It is translated as CASSLGQFMNTEAFF. Supplemented by reference TRBV5-6 and TRBJ1-1, the full variable domain reads DAGVTQSPTHLIKTRGQQVTLRCSPKSGHDTVSWYQQALGQGPQFIFQYYEEEERQRGNFPDRFSGHQFPNYSSELNVNALLLGDSALYLCASSLGQFMNTEAFFGQGTRLTVV.

The V call is TRBV7-3, the J call TRBJ2-7; 15 nucleotides agree with TRBD2. Germline values: CDR1 SGHTA, CDR2 FQGTGA. This CDR3 comprises 14 residues. J was trimmed by 6 bases and V by 5 bases; bases with no gene match: 2. CDR3: CASSAGLAGGEQYF. The CDR3 DNA is TGTGCCAGCAGCGCGGGACTAGCGGGAGGCGAGCAGTACTTC.

The CDR3 protein is CAWSSGNTEAFF. Written as DNA, the CDR3 is TGTGCCTGGAGTTCAGGGAACACTGAAGCTTTCTTT. The chain recombines TRBV30 with TRBJ1-1; D remains ambiguous. Germline lookup yields CDR1 GTSNPN and CDR2 SVGIG (reference sequence). V gave up 2 bases and J gave up 1 base, with 5 bases separating them. The CDR3 loop spans 12 amino acids.

This clone has just a few counts. This chain uses TRBV28 with TRBJ2-7, with D unresolved. From germline, CDR1 is MDHEN and CDR2 SYDVKM. Deletions cut 6 bases from V and 6 bases from J, with 18 bases between. CDR3 length: 14 residues. The CDR3 loop is CASRRFGSEAEQYF. The CDR3 DNA reads TGTGCCAGCAGGCGATTCGGCTCCGAGGCCGAGCAGTACTTC.

The chain has TRBV28 and TRBJ2-7, with a possible D match to TRBD1 (5 bases). Germline V lookup: CDR1 MDHEN, CDR2 SYDVKM. CDR3 length: 15 residues. V was pared by 5 bases and J by 0 bases, with 14 bases between. The CDR3 is CASSMTQGFSYEQYF. The DNA for the CDR3 is TGTGCCAGCAGTATGACTCAGGGCTTCTCCTACGAGCAGTACTTC.